Listed below are T cell receptor beta chains from one sample, sequenced in a study of cytomegalovirus exposure and HLA in healthy donors. TCRdb's copy holds only in-frame clones and misses some; the assay was immunoSEQ multiplex PCR. The sample comprises some 150,000 clones, 77% of which are singletons, and 1.6% rests with the top ten. Sequenced material: PBMCs. These receptors were taken from a woman aged 25 to 39 in good health and CMV-seronegative. Both conserved end residues are part of each CDR3.

TRBJ1-3 | 18 | TRBV4-1 | CASSPLLTGAFSGNTIYF
TRBJ1-2 | 13 | TRBV29-1 | CSVEIGQGYGYTF
TRBJ1-2 | 14 | TRBV2 | CASSSQGAYYGYTF
TRBJ2-7 | 14 | TRBV7-6 | CASSLAGTSGTQYF
TRBJ2-3 | 17 | TRBV4-3 | CASSQDGNTGPTDTQYF
TRBJ2-7 | 13 | TRBV2 | CASSEGQGTEQYF
TRBJ2-1 | 13 | TRBV7-6 | CASSLQLAGVWFF
TRBJ2-7 | 17 | TRBV30 | CAWSVLTRLYQLYEQYF
TRBJ2-7 | 13 | TRBV15 | CATSTRLAYEQYF
TRBJ1-5 | 16 | TRBV6-1 | CASSEAFPAANQPQHF
TRBJ2-1 | 19 | TRBV10-3 | CAIRTPGTSGGSSYNEQFF
TRBJ2-3 | 15 | TRBV5-1 | CASSPGTSVTDTQYF
TRBJ2-1 | 14 | TRBV5-5 | CASSQTGTSYEQFF
TRBJ2-5 | 14 | TRBV7-9 | CASSLVAGGETQYF
TRBJ2-3 | 15 | TRBV28 | CASSLGPRGMYTQYF
TRBJ2-1 | 12 | TRBV29-1 | CSVGGLVNEQFF
TRBJ1-4 | 12 | TRBV28 | CATIASNEKLFF
TRBJ1-1 | 14 | TRBV6-5 | CASSYDRGDTEAFF
TRBJ2-1 | 14 | TRBV28 | CASSRQGATEPTVF
TRBJ2-5 | 15 | TRBV18 | CASSPTERETETQYF
TRBJ1-1 | 12 | TRBV5-4 | CASSFQNTEAFF
TRBJ2-5 | 16 | TRBV7-7 | CASSRDGTSEQETQYF
TRBJ2-2 | 15 | TRBV6-5 | CASSYSTVNTGELFF
TRBJ1-1 | 13 | TRBV25-1 | CASSISLGTEAFF
TRBJ2-1 | 15 | TRBV2 | CASRPGQSSYNEQFF
TRBJ2-1 | 16 | TRBV5-1 | CASSSERGFLYNEQFF
TRBJ2-3 | 14 | TRBV7-3 | CASRQGTGPDTQYF
TRBJ2-7 | 14 | TRBV19 | CASSVAGGFYEQYF